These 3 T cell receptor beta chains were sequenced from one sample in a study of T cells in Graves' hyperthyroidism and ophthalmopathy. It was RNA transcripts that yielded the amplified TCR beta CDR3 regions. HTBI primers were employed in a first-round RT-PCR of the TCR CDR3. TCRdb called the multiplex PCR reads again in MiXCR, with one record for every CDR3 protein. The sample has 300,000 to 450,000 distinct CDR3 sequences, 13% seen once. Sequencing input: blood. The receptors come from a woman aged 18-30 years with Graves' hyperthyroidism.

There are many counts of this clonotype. CDR3 region: CASSATGIDGYTF. CDR3 coding DNA: TGCGCCAGCAGCGCGACAGGGATAGATGGCTACACCTTC. The V gene is TRBV5-1, the J gene TRBJ1-2; 7 bases are shared with TRBD1. After removal of 4 bases from V and 6 bases from J, the junction contained 6 bases not matched to a gene. The CDR3 contains 13 residues. Germline V CDR1 and CDR2: SGHRS, YFSETQ.

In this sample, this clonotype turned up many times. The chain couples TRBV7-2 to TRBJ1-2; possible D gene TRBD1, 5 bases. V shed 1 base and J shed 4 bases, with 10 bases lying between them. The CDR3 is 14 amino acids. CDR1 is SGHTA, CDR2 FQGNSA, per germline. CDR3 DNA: TGTGCCAGCAGCTTAGACAGGACACTCTATGGCTACACCTTC. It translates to CASSLDRTLYGYTF.

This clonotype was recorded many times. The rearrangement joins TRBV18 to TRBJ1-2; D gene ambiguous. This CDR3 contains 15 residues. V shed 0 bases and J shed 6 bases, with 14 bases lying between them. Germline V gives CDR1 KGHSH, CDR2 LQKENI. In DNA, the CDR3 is TGTGCCAGCTCACCACCAACAACCCTAATAGATGGCTACACCTTC. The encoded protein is CASSPPTTLIDGYTF.